The rows below give T cell receptor beta chains drawn from one sample of a study of graft-versus-host responses after intestinal transplantation. The table came from immunoSEQ multiplex PCR; TCRdb's copy has only in-frame clones and leaves some out. This repertoire shows about 14,000 clones, roughly a third found once; its top ten account for around 2.5%. Specimen: alloreactive CD8+ T cells from a mixed lymphocyte reaction culture, collected before intestinal transplant. Every receptor here comes from a human patient who received an intestinal transplant. Both conserved end residues are part of each CDR3. A D gene is named only where the DNA matches it firmly. The size entry is marked missing in some rows and otherwise reads once, few, many or a size class.

v_gene,abundance,d_gene,j_gene,CDR3nt,CDR3aa
TRBV2,NA,NA,TRBJ2-5,TGTGCCAGCAGTGAACTTCGGAACTCCTGGGAGACCCAGTACTTC,CASSELRNSWETQYF
TRBV4-1,NA,TRBD1,TRBJ1-1,TGCGCCAGCAGCCAACCAAAACAGGGGCGGATGAACACTGAAGCTTTCTTT,CASSQPKQGRMNTEAFF
TRBV6-1,NA,NA,TRBJ1-5,TGTGCCAGCAGTGAAGGGGGGGGGCTGCCCCAGCATTTT,CASSEGGGLPQHF
TRBV19,few,TRBD1,TRBJ2-1,TGTGCCACCGCAGGGGGCTGGAGTGAGCAGTTCTTC,CATAGGWSEQFF